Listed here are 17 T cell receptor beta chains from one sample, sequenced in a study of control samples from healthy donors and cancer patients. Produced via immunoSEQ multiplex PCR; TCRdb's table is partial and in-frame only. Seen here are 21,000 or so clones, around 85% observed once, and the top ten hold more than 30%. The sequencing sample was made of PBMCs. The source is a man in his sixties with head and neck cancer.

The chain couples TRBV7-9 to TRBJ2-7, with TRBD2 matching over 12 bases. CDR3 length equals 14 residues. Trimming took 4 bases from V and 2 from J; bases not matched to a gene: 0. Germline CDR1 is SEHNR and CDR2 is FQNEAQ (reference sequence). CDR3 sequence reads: CASSWTSGAYEQYF. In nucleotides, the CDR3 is TGTGCCAGCAGCTGGACTAGCGGGGCCTACGAGCAGTACTTC.

DNA of the CDR3: TGTGCCAGCAGCCCCGGGGGTCAGAGGGGCACTGAAGCTTTCTTT. Translation: CASSPGGQRGTEAFF. The V gene is TRBV7-3, the J gene TRBJ1-1, with D possibly TRBD1 on 5 matching bases. Trimming pared 5 bases from V and 4 bases from J, leaving 17 bases between. Germline loops: CDR1 SGHTA, CDR2 FQGTGA. This CDR3 has 15 amino acids.

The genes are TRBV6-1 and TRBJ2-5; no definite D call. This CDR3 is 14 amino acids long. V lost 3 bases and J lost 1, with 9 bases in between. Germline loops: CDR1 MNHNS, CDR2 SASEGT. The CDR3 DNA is TGTGCCAGCAGTGATTTGACCCGCCAAGAGACCCAGTACTTC. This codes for CASSDLTRQETQYF.

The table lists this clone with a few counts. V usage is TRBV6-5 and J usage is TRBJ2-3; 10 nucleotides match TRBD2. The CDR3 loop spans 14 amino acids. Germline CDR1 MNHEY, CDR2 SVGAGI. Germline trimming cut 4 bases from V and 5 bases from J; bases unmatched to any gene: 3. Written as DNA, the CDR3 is TGTGCCAGCAGTTTAGCGGGAGGTATAGATACGCAGTATTTT. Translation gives CASSLAGGIDTQYF.

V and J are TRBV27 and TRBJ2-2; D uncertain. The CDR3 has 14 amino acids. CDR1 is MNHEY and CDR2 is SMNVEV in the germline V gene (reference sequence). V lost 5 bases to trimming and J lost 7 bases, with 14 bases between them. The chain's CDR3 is CASSTVNYIGELFF. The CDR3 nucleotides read TGTGCCAGCAGTACAGTAAATTATATCGGGGAGCTGTTTTTT.

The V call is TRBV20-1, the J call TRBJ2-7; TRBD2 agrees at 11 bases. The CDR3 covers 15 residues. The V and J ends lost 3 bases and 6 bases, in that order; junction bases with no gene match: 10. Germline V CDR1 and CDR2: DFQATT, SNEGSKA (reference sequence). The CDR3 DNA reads TGCAGTGCTAGTAGGCTAGCGGGAGGCCCGCTCGAGCAGTACTTC. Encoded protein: CSASRLAGGPLEQYF.

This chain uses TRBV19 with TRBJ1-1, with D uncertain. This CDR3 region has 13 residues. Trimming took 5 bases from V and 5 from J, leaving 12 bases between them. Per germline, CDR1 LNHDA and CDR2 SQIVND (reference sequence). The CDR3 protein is CASSPERRTEAFF. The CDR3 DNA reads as TGTGCCAGTAGTCCCGAAAGGAGGACTGAAGCTTTCTTT.

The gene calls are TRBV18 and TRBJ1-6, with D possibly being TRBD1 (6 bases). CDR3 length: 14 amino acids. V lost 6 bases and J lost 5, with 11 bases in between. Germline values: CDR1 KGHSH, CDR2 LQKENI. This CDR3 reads CASSQGMHNSPLHF. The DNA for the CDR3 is TGTGCCAGCTCCCAGGGGATGCATAATTCACCCCTCCACTTT.

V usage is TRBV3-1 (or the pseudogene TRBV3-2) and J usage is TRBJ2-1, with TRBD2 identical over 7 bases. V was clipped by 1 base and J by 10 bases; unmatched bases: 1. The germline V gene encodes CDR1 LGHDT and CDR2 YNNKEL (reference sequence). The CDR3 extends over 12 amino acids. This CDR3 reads CASSQAGGEQFF. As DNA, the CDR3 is TGTGCCAGCAGCCAAGCCGGGGGGGAGCAGTTCTTC.

The CDR3 loop is CASSQVGTGELFF. DNA for the CDR3: TGCGCCAGCAGCCAAGTTGGCACCGGGGAGCTGTTTTTT. V usage is TRBV4-1 and J usage is TRBJ2-2; D unclear. The germline gives CDR1 MGHRA, CDR2 YSYEKL. The germline V and J ends were trimmed by 1 base and 4 bases, with 4 bases remaining between them. CDR3 length: 13 residues.

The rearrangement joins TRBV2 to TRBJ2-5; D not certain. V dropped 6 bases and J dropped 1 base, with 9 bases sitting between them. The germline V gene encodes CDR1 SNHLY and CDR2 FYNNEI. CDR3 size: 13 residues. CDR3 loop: CASSPRLQETQYF. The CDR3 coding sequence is TGTGCCAGCAGCCCCCGACTCCAAGAGACCCAGTACTTC. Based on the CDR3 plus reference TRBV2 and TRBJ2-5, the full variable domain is EPEVTQTPSHQVTQMGQEVILRCVPISNHLYFYWYRQILGQKVEFLVSFYNNEISEKSEIFDDQFSVERPDGSNFTLKIRSTKLEDSAMYFCASSPRLQETQYFGPGTRLLVL.

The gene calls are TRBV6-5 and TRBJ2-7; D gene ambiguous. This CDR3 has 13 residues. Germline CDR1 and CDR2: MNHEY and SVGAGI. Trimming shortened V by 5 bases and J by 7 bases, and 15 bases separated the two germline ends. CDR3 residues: CASSLGLNTEQYV. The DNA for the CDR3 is TGTGCCAGCAGTCTGGGATTGAATACGGAGCAGTACGTC.

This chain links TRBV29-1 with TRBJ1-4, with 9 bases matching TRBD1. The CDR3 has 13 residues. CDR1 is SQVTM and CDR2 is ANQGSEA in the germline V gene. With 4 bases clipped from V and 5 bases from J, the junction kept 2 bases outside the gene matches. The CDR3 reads CSVGDRANEKLFF. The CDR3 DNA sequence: TGCAGCGTTGGGGACAGGGCAAATGAAAAACTGTTTTTT.

The CDR3 nucleotides are TGTGCCAGCACCCGAACCCGACTAGCGGAGAATACGCAGTATTTT. Translating it yields CASTRTRLAENTQYF. The rearrangement joins TRBV2 to TRBJ2-3; 9 bases fit TRBD2. V lost 7 bases and J lost 7; bases outside the gene matches: 12. There are 15 residues in the CDR3. From germline, CDR1 is SNHLY and CDR2 FYNNEI.

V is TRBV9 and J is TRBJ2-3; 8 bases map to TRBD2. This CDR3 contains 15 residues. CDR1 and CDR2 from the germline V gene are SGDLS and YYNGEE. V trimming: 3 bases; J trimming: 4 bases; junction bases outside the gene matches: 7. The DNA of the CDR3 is TGTGCCAGCAGCGGATCGGGAGGGGGGGCAGATACGCAGTATTTT. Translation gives CASSGSGGGADTQYF. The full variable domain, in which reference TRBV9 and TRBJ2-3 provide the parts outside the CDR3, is DSGVTQTPKHLITATGQRVTLRCSPRSGDLSVYWYQQSLDQGLQFLIQYYNGEERAKGNILERFSAQQFPDLHSELNLSSLELGDSALYFCASSGSGGGADTQYFGPGTRLTVL.

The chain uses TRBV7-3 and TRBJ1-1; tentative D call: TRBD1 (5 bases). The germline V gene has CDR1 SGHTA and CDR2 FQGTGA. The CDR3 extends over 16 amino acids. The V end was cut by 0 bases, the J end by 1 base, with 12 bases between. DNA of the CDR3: TGTGCCAGCAGCTTAACCGCGGACACAAAGAACACTGAAGCTTTCTTT. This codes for CASSLTADTKNTEAFF.

DNA of the CDR3: TGTGCCAGCAGTTACTCGACAAGGGGCCCCGGAGAGACCCAGTACTTC. Translated: CASSYSTRGPGETQYF. V is TRBV6-5 and J is TRBJ2-5; D is perhaps TRBD1 (5 bases). This CDR3 region has 16 residues. Germline V gene lookup returns CDR1 MNHEY and CDR2 SVGAGI. Trimming took 0 bases from V and 4 from J, leaving 15 bases between them.